These 23 T cell receptor beta chains were all obtained from the same sample, sequenced in a study of shared clonotypes between healthy human individuals. Measured with immunoSEQ multiplex PCR; TCRdb has only the in-frame clones, and not every one. The data show some 2,500,000 clones, with approximately 93% seen just once and approximately 0.36% held by the top ten. The sequenced material came from naive CD4+ T cells from PBMCs. This sample's subset: CD45RA+ positively selected. The receptors were sampled from a man aged 18-30 years in good health. Some clones in this sample may be carry-over from other donors' samples.

Worth noting for this clone: The same CDR3 is also encoded by other DNA sequences in this sample. The V gene is TRBV18, the J gene TRBJ2-6; D is unresolved. V was trimmed by 0 bases and J by 1 base, leaving 4 bases between them. The CDR3 sequence is 15 residues long. Germline V lookup: CDR1 KGHSH, CDR2 LQKENI. The CDR3: CASSPPGSGANVLTF. The CDR3 DNA sequence: TGTGCCAGCTCACCACCAGGGTCTGGGGCCAACGTCCTGACTTTC.

Note on this clone: At one boundary the junction diverges from the germline segment, which might be a read error. V gene TRBV11-2 combines with J gene TRBJ2-5; D is uncertain. This CDR3 has 14 residues. Germline CDR1 SGHAT, CDR2 FQNNGV. Here the CDR3 DNA reads TGTGCCAGCAGCCGAATCAACCACCAAGGGACCCAGTACTTC. Translation: CASSRINHQGTQYF.

V gene TRBV27 combines with J gene TRBJ2-7; 10 bases fit TRBD2. This CDR3 contains 15 residues. CDR1 and CDR2 from the germline V gene are MNHEY and SMNVEV (reference sequence). The V gene end was trimmed by 6 bases and the J gene end by 0 bases; junction bases not matched to a gene: 5. The CDR3 sequence is CASRGGLAYSYEQYF. The CDR3 DNA is TGTGCCAGCAGGGGGGGACTAGCGTACTCCTACGAGCAGTACTTC.

The CDR3 region has the DNA TGCGCCAGCAGTCAGGACAGGGTAGGGGAGACCCAGTACTTC. Its protein product is CASSQDRVGETQYF. The chain links TRBV5-1 to TRBJ2-5, with 8 bases lining up with TRBD1. The junction had 8 bases not matched to a gene; V was cut back by 5 bases and J by 5 bases. The CDR3 has 14 amino acids. Germline V CDR1 and CDR2: SGHRS, YFSETQ.

On this clone: The same CDR3 also results from other DNA sequences found in this sample. This chain uses TRBV19 with TRBJ2-7; D may match TRBD1 or TRBD2 (5 bases each). The CDR3 is 14 amino acids. Germline V gene sequence: CDR1 LNHDA, CDR2 SQIVND (reference sequence). Deletions cut 1 base from V and 0 bases from J, with 7 bases between. The CDR3 coding sequence is TGTGCCAGTAGTATAGCGGGGCCCTCCTACGAGCAGTACTTC. Its translation: CASSIAGPSYEQYF.

In the case of this clone: The sample carries other DNA sequences with the same CDR3. This chain's CDR3 is CASSLTGSNEKLFF. Here the CDR3 DNA reads TGCGCCAGCAGCTTGACAGGGAGTAATGAAAAACTGTTTTTT. V and J are TRBV5-1 and TRBJ1-4, with D perhaps TRBD1 (6 bases). Trimming removed 1 base from V and 4 bases from J, with 8 bases in between. The CDR3 is 14 amino acids. The germline gives CDR1 SGHRS, CDR2 YFSETQ.

The V and J genes are TRBV19 and TRBJ1-1; D is undetermined. Germline CDR1 LNHDA, CDR2 SQIVND (reference sequence). This CDR3 is 15 amino acids long. Trimming took 7 bases from V and 5 from J, leaving 20 bases between them. CDR3 sequence: CASTGLGRMRTEAFF. Here the CDR3 DNA reads TGTGCCAGTACAGGTCTCGGACGGATGAGGACTGAAGCTTTCTTT.

This chain joins TRBV28 and TRBJ2-6; D is unclear. V shed 6 bases and J shed 0 bases, with 6 bases lying between them. The CDR3 covers 14 residues. CDR1 is MDHEN, CDR2 SYDVKM, per germline. The DNA of the CDR3 is TGTGCCAGCAGATCACGCTCTGGGGCCAACGTCCTGACTTTC. Amino acid sequence: CASRSRSGANVLTF.

J is TRBJ2-3 and V is TRBV19; possible D gene TRBD2, 6 bases. The germline V gene encodes CDR1 LNHDA and CDR2 SQIVND (reference sequence). The CDR3 sequence is 13 residues long. V dropped 1 base and J dropped 11 bases, with 13 bases sitting between them. CDR3: CASSIGRAGRQYF. The CDR3 coding sequence is TGTGCCAGTAGTATAGGACGGGCGGGAAGGCAGTATTTT.

The gene calls are TRBV2 and TRBJ2-7, with D possibly being TRBD1 (6 bases). The CDR3 is 14 amino acids. Germline CDR1 and CDR2: SNHLY and FYNNEI. V was shortened by 3 bases and J by 12 bases, with 21 bases between the two germline ends. CDR3 sequence reads: CASSDPGSLRGGYF. In DNA form, the CDR3 reads TGTGCCAGCAGTGACCCAGGGTCGTTACGAGGGGGGTACTTC.

This chain joins TRBV10-3 and TRBJ2-3; D is perhaps TRBD2 (6 bases). This CDR3 region has 13 residues. Germline V CDR1 and CDR2: ENHRY, SYGVKD. V gave up 11 bases and J gave up 9 bases, with 21 bases separating them. CDR3: CAVGGDSVGTQYF. The CDR3 bases are TGTGCCGTCGGCGGGGACTCGGTGGGAACGCAGTATTTT.

The chain joins TRBV5-6 to TRBJ2-1; D gene ambiguous. The V gene lost 4 bases and the J gene lost 9 bases, with 14 bases spanning the gap. CDR1 is SGHDT, CDR2 YYEEEE, per germline. The CDR3 is 13 amino acids. CDR3 residues: CASSPRLVSEQFF. The CDR3 DNA follows: TGTGCCAGCAGCCCACGACTGGTCAGTGAGCAGTTCTTC.

In DNA, the CDR3 is TGTGCCAGCAGCTTCCCCCAGGGGAACACCGGGGAGCTGTTTTTT. Its translation is CASSFPQGNTGELFF. The chain has TRBV5-4 and TRBJ2-2; possibly TRBD1 for D (5 bases). CDR3 length: 15 residues. V was pared by 2 bases and J by 1 base, with 9 bases between. Germline CDR1 is SGHNT and CDR2 is YYREEE (reference sequence).

Only a few counts were recorded for this clone. The rearrangement uses TRBV2 and TRBJ1-1; D is uncertain. CDR3 size: 11 residues. The V end was cut by 4 bases, the J end by 5 bases, with 5 bases between. The germline V gene has CDR1 SNHLY and CDR2 FYNNEI. The CDR3 DNA reads TGTGCCAGCAGTGTCACGACTGAAGCTTTCTTT. As protein: CASSVTTEAFF.

The gene calls are TRBV5-4 and TRBJ2-7, with TRBD2 matching 14 bases. In germline, CDR1 is SGHNT, CDR2 YYREEE (reference sequence). The V and J ends lost 0 bases and 2 bases, in that order; junction bases with no gene match: 4. This CDR3 is built from 17 residues. The CDR3, as DNA: TGTGCCAGCAGCTTGGGGGGACTAGCGGGAGATACCTACGAGCAGTACTTC. Its protein is CASSLGGLAGDTYEQYF.

The rearrangement links TRBV19 to TRBJ1-5; TRBD1 is a possible D gene (6 bases). The V end lost 10 bases, the J end lost 0 bases, and 25 bases lay between the germline ends. Per germline, CDR1 LNHDA and CDR2 SQIVND (reference sequence). This CDR3 region has 18 residues. The CDR3 nucleotides are TGTGCCAATAGAAAAGCTCGGGGGCGCCGGTATAGCAATCAGCCCCAGCATTTT. Translation: CANRKARGRRYSNQPQHF. Combining the CDR3 with reference TRBV19 and TRBJ1-5 gives the whole variable domain DGGITQSPKYLFRKEGQNVTLSCEQNLNHDAMYWYRQDPGQGLRLIYYSQIVNDFQKGDIAEGYSVSREKKESFPLTVTSAQKNPTAFYLCANRKARGRRYSNQPQHFGDGTRLSIL.

This chain uses TRBV5-6 with TRBJ1-2; D is undetermined. The V gene lost 0 bases and the J gene lost 3 bases, with 12 bases spanning the gap. Per the germline V gene, CDR1 is SGHDT and CDR2 is YYEEEE. The CDR3 runs to 15 residues. The CDR3 DNA is TGTGCCAGCAGCTTGGCGTGGGGTTCCCACTATGGCTACACCTTC. Protein: CASSLAWGSHYGYTF.

For this clone: The sample has other DNA sequences that encode this CDR3 too. The chain carries TRBV11-2 and TRBJ2-3; D unclear. Germline V gene sequence: CDR1 SGHAT, CDR2 FQNNGV. The CDR3 spans 13 residues. V gave up 1 base and J gave up 6 bases, with 8 bases separating them. The CDR3 here is CASSLAGTDTQYF. CDR3 DNA: TGTGCCAGCAGCTTAGCGGGTACCGATACGCAGTATTTT.

V usage is TRBV27 and J usage is TRBJ1-1; D is possibly TRBD1 (5 bases). This CDR3 comprises 13 residues. CDR1 and CDR2 from the germline V gene are MNHEY and SMNVEV (reference sequence). Between the trimmed V and J ends, which lost 2 bases and 11 bases, there was a span of 15 bases. CDR3 residues: CASSLNSGTRAFF. DNA of the CDR3: TGTGCCAGCAGTTTAAACTCAGGGACGCGGGCTTTCTTT.

The genes are TRBV18 and TRBJ2-7; 10 bases line up with TRBD2. In germline, CDR1 is KGHSH, CDR2 LQKENI. The CDR3 is 16 residues long. V lost 3 bases and J lost 5; bases outside the gene matches: 10. The CDR3 reads CASSPPVLAGVNEQYF. In DNA form, the CDR3 reads TGTGCCAGCTCACCCCCGGTGCTAGCGGGAGTTAACGAGCAGTACTTC.

This rearrangement joins TRBV7-2 to TRBJ2-7, with 7 bases identical to TRBD1. Germline V lookup: CDR1 SGHTA, CDR2 FQGNSA. The V segment lost 4 bases and the J segment 7 bases; nucleotides outside the gene matches: 13. This CDR3 region has 15 residues. In DNA, the CDR3 is TGTGCCAGCAGCTCCGCCGGGACAGCACCATGGGAGCAGTACTTC. It translates to CASSSAGTAPWEQYF.

Details on this clone: The same CDR3 can be traced to other DNA sequences in this sample. The chain couples TRBV28 to TRBJ1-5; D ambiguous. The germline CDR1 and CDR2 sequences are MDHEN and SYDVKM. The CDR3 totals 14 residues. The V and J ends lost 2 bases and 0 bases respectively, with 5 bases between them. Here the CDR3 reads CASSLVNSNQPQHF. CDR3 nucleotides: TGTGCCAGCAGTTTAGTTAATAGCAATCAGCCCCAGCATTTT.

The rearrangement uses TRBV7-9 and TRBJ1-2, with D perhaps TRBD1 (6 bases). The CDR3 covers 14 residues. Germline V lookup: CDR1 SEHNR, CDR2 FQNEAQ (reference sequence). Trimming removed 4 bases at V and 7 bases at J, with 16 bases between. The CDR3 DNA reads as TGTGCCAGCAGCTGGGGACAAAGGGGACTTGGCTACACCTTC. Its translation is CASSWGQRGLGYTF. The variable domain in full, completed from reference TRBV7-9 and TRBJ1-2, reads DTGVSQNPRHKITKRGQNVTFRCDPISEHNRLYWYRQTLGQGPEFLTYFQNEAQLEKSRLLSDRFSAERPKGSFSTLEIQRTEQGDSAMYLCASSWGQRGLGYTFGSGTRLTVV.